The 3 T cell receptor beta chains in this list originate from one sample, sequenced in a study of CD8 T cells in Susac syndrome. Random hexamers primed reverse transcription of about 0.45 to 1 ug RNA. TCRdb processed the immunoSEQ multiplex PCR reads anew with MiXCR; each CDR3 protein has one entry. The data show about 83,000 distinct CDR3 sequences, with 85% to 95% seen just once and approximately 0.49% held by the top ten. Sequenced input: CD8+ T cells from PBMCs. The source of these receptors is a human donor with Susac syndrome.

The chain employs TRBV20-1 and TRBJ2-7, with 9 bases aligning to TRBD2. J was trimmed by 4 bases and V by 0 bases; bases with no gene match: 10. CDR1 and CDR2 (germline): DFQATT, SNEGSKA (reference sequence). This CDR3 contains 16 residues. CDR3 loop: CSAREVVVAGAYEQYF. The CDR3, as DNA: TGCAGTGCTAGAGAAGTCGTGGTAGCGGGAGCATACGAGCAGTACTTC.

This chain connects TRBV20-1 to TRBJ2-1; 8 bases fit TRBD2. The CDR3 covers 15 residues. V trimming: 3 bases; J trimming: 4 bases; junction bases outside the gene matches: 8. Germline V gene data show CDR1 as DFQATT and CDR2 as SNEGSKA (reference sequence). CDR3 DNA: TGCAGTGCTAGTAGGCGGGAGGTCCCTTACAATGAGCAGTTCTTC. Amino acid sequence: CSASRREVPYNEQFF.

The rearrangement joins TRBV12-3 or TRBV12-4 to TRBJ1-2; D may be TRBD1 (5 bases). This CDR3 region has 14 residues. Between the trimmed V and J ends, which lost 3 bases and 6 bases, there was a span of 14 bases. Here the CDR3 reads CASSFAGTGDGYTF. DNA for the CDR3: TGTGCCAGCAGTTTTGCAGGGACTGGGGATGGCTACACCTTC.